This TCR beta chain appears in the sequencing data of a study of early T cells in non-severe SARS-CoV-2 infection (dated by TCRdb to 2020 to 2023). Some background on the complete study: Because TCR sequencing relied on bulk RNA taken from unsorted whole blood, pairing of alpha and beta chains was not possible. General study outcomes and caveats: VDJdb matching was skewed toward anti-spike CD8 responses and likely underestimated virus-specific expansions, missing private and CD4 specificities.

The library was generated by 5' RACE. Sequencing instrument: NextSeq 500. To correct for sequencing error and PCR bias, the TCR library protocol tagged individual cDNA molecules with unique molecular identifiers. Sequencing covered both TCR alpha and beta chains, and within each sample the abundances of alpha and beta sequences were tightly co-correlated. As for the original processing: V gene, J gene and CDR3 annotation of TCR sequences was performed with Decombinator V4. TCRs were defined as expanded if a significant change between any two time points was detected under a Poisson model with p below 0.0001. TCR abundances were normalised to the total number of TCRs sequenced in each sample and reported as counts per million. TRAV1-2 paired with TRAJ12, TRAJ20 or TRAJ33 defined MAIT TCRs, while TRAV10 paired with TRAJ18 defined iNKT TCRs. VDJdb, accessed 1 November 2021, was searched for CMV, EBV and SARS-CoV-2 annotated TCRs, with TCRs annotated for multiple antigens excluded. Using fastp trimming at Q25 and MiXCR clonotype assembly, TCRdb reanalyzed the public sequencing data and kept in-frame beta chains. Rows are unified per CDR3 protein, each entry keeping the most common DNA and genes. The V and J calls follow TCRdb's processing rather than the paper's. The sample profile shows under 60,000 distinct CDR3 sequences; around 9.3% of them were found once. The ten largest clones take up 4.5% of the sample.

Including cysteine and phenylalanine, the CDR3 has 14 amino acids. The kept DNA is CDR3 alone, 42 bases in frame from the first base. V and J are truncated by 3 bases and 0 bases respectively, leaving an intervening sequence of 8 bases. A case-control design nested within a healthcare worker cohort in London, UK, was used, with weekly nasopharyngeal swab PCR tests and blood sampling performed. Between 23 and 31 March 2020, the week of the UK lockdown, healthcare workers were enrolled and then followed up weekly for as long as 16 weeks. Remarks on this clonotype: Its recognized antigen is unknown. No much larger clonotype is one base removed from it; base qualities were not supplied.

This clonotype originated in an adult who was a healthcare worker with PCR-confirmed SARS-CoV-2 infection or an uninfected control (not recorded which). Recombination linked TRBV12-3 or TRBV12-4 to TRBJ1-1; TRBD1 is a weak D gene call, 6 bases matching. Source material: whole blood. The CDR3 in this case is CASSLGGMNTEAFF. The bases read TGTGCCAGCAGTTTGGGGGGCATGAACACTGAAGCTTTCTTT.